The subject of this entry is one TCR beta chain. The antigen is not known. V was cut by 1 base and J by 9 bases, with 13 bases left in between. CDR1 SGHNT and CDR2 YYREEE come from the germline V gene (reference sequence). The CDR3 has 13 amino acids. These data belong to a study of blood T cell dynamics during melanoma immunotherapy. Overall study: Metastatic melanoma patients received first-line pembrolizumab or nivolumab plus ipilimumab.

Indicated time point: pre-treatment baseline. Generated by immunoSEQ multiplex PCR, the TCRdb table keeps only in-frame clones and is missing some. The top ten hold roughly 4.8% of the sample, which has approximately 22,000 clones, around 85% seen once. Study results and limitations: Disease-control patients' PBMC repertoires became either more clonal or more diverse at W3.

The rearrangement links TRBV5-4 to TRBJ1-1; tentative D call: TRBD1 (5 bases). The sample in question was blood, obtained from a patient treated with checkpoint blockade. The clonotype was recovered from a human donor with melanoma. The CDR3 loop is CASSLSREHQAFF. CDR3 sequence (DNA): TGTGCCAGCAGCTTGTCCAGGGAACACCAAGCTTTCTTT. Full variable domain (rest looked up from reference TRBV5-4 and TRBJ1-1): ETGVTQSPTHLIKTRGQQVTLRCSSQSGHNTVSWYQQALGQGPQFIFQYYREEENGRGNFPPRFSGLQFPNYSSELNVNALELDDSALYLCASSLSREHQAFFGQGTRLTVV.